The 5 T cell receptor beta chains given below trace back to one sample, sequenced in a study of TIL therapy for anti-PD-1-resistant metastatic lung cancer. Documented time point: pre-treatment sample, taken before nivolumab and TIL therapy. The libraries were made with immunoSEQ v3. Assay used: immunoSEQ multiplex PCR; TCRdb lists only in-frame clones, some missing. This sample has more than 45,000 clones; less than 85% occur once, and the top ten carry 1.5% to 2%. Here the sequenced sample was blood, taken at baseline. The receptors derive from a person aged 25 to 85 with non-small cell lung cancer.

This clone showed up just a few times. The chain joins TRBV5-4 to TRBJ2-1, with D unclear. The germline V gene has CDR1 SGHNT and CDR2 YYREEE (reference sequence). V shed 3 bases and J shed 9 bases, with 19 bases lying between them. This CDR3 spans 15 amino acids. The CDR3 sequence is CASSSRTSVWGEQFF. The CDR3 coding sequence is TGTGCCAGCAGCTCTCGGACGTCGGTATGGGGTGAGCAGTTCTTC. The full variable domain, rest sourced from reference TRBV5-4 and TRBJ2-1, is ETGVTQSPTHLIKTRGQQVTLRCSSQSGHNTVSWYQQALGQGPQFIFQYYREEENGRGNFPPRFSGLQFPNYSSELNVNALELDDSALYLCASSSRTSVWGEQFFGPGTRLTVL.

V and J are TRBV2 and TRBJ2-5; tentatively, D is TRBD1 or TRBD2 (6 bases each). Trimming cost V 4 bases and J 3 bases, with 15 bases left between them. Germline V gives CDR1 SNHLY, CDR2 FYNNEI. CDR3 length: 15 residues. The CDR3 sequence is CASSVVGGREETQYF. In DNA, the CDR3 is TGTGCCAGCAGTGTGGTAGGGGGGCGGGAAGAGACCCAGTACTTC.

The chain has TRBV7-2 and TRBJ2-5; TRBD1 is a possible D gene (5 bases). CDR3 length: 13 amino acids. Trimming cost V 2 bases and J 3 bases, with 7 bases left between them. Germline CDR1 SGHTA, CDR2 FQGNSA. CDR3 sequence (DNA): TGTGCCAGCAGCTTAAGGGGTGAAGAGACCCAGTACTTC. Protein product: CASSLRGEETQYF.

V gene TRBV6-1 combines with J gene TRBJ1-5, with no clear D. Trimming cost V 4 bases and J 0 bases, with 7 bases left between them. The CDR3 extends over 14 amino acids. The germline CDR1 and CDR2 sequences are MNHNS and SASEGT. CDR3 coding DNA: TGTGCCAGCAGTGGACAAGCTAGCAATCAGCCCCAGCATTTT. Its translation is CASSGQASNQPQHF.

The chain has TRBV5-1 and TRBJ2-7; D is undetermined. The V gene lost 3 bases and the J gene lost 3 bases, with 4 bases spanning the gap. The CDR3 is 11 amino acids. Germline V gene lookup returns CDR1 SGHRS and CDR2 YFSETQ. The CDR3, as DNA: TGCGCCAGCAGCTCTGACTACGAGCAGTACTTC. Translation: CASSSDYEQYF.